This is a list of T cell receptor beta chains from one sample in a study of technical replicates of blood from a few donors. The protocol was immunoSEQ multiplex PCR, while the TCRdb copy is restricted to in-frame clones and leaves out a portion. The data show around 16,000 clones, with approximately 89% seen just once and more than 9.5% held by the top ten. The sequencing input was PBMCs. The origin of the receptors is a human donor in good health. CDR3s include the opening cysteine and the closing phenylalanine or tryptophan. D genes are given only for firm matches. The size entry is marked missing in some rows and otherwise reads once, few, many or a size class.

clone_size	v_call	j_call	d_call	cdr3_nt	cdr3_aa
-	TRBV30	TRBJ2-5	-	TGTGCCTGGAGTGGACAGGGAGGAGAGACCCAGTACTTC	CAWSGQGGETQYF
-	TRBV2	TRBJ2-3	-	TGTGCCAGCAGTGTGCTAGGGGCCAATACGCAGTATTTT	CASSVLGANTQYF
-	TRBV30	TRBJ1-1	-	TGTGCCTGGAGTGCCCTCTCTCCGAACACTGAAGCTTTCTTT	CAWSALSPNTEAFF
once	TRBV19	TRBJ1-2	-	TGTGCCAGTAACCCTTCAGGGGTTCGGGTCTATGGCTACACCTTC	CASNPSGVRVYGYTF
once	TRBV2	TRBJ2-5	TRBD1	TGTGCCACCAAACAGGGGCCTCGGGGAGAGACCCAGTACTTC	CATKQGPRGETQYF
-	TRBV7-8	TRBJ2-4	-	TGTGCCAGCAGCCCGAAGGGGGTGACAGCCCTAGCCAAAAACATTCAGTACTTC	CASSPKGVTALAKNIQYF
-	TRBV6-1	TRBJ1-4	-	TGTGCCAGCAGTGAAGGGTTCGCAGGGGACGAAAAACTGTTTTTT	CASSEGFAGDEKLFF
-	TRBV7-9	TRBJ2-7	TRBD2	TGTGCCAGCAGCTTAGTCGCTAGCGGGGACGCTACCTACGAGCAGTACTTC	CASSLVASGDATYEQYF
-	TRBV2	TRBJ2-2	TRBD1	TGTGCCAGCTCAGGACAGGGGGCTTATAACACCGGGGAGCTGTTTTTT	CASSGQGAYNTGELFF
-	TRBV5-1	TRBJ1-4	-	TGCGCCAGCAGCCCTAATAATGAAAAACTGTTTTTT	CASSPNNEKLFF
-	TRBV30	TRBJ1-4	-	TGTGCCTGGACTACAAAAGGCGGAGGTTCAACTAATGAAAAACTGTTTTTT	CAWTTKGGGSTNEKLFF
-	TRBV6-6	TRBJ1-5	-	TGTGCCAGCAGTTACTCGGGGCAGCCGAACGAGCCCCAGCATTTT	CASSYSGQPNEPQHF
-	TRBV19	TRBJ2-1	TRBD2	TGTGCCAGTAGTATCGGACTAGTACTTTATGAGCAGTTCTTC	CASSIGLVLYEQFF
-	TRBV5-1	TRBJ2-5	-	TGCGCCAGCAGCTTGGGGAGGGCAGGGGGAGAGTTAGGAGAGACCCAGTACTTC	CASSLGRAGGELGETQYF
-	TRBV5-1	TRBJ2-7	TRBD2	TGCGCCAGCAGCGAGGGACTAGCGGGAATCAACGAGCAGTACTTC	CASSEGLAGINEQYF
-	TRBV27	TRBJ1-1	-	TGTGCCAGCAGGTCAAACAGACAGGCGAACACTGAAGCTTTCTTT	CASRSNRQANTEAFF
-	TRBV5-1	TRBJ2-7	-	TGCGCCAGCAGCTTTGACAGGCCCTACGAGCAGTACTTC	CASSFDRPYEQYF
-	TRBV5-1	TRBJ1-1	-	TGCGCCAGCAGCTTGGCCGGAGGGGGGGCTGAAGCTTTCTTT	CASSLAGGGAEAFF
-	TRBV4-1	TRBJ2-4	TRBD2	TGCGCCAGCAGCCAAGAGCAAGCGGGAGCTTGGAACATTCAGTACTTC	CASSQEQAGAWNIQYF
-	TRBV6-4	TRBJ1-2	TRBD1	TGTGCCAGCAGTCTTCGACAGGGGGTGGGCTATGGCTACACCTTC	CASSLRQGVGYGYTF
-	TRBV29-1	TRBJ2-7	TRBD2	TGCAGCGTTGAACTTGGGGCCGCCTTCCGACTAGCGGGAGACGCCTACGAGCAGTACTTC	CSVELGAAFRLAGDAYEQYF
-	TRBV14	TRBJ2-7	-	TGTGCCAGCAGCCAAGATCTCTGGCGGTCTACCTACGAGCAGTACTTC	CASSQDLWRSTYEQYF
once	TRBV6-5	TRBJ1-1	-	TGTGCCAGCAGCCCGAGTCGTCTCACTGAAGCTTTCTTT	CASSPSRLTEAFF
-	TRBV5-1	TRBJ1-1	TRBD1	TGCGCCAGCCGGACAGGGGGCGGGAGGATGAACACTGAAGCTTTCTTT	CASRTGGGRMNTEAFF
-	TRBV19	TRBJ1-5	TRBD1	TGTGCCAGTAATGCGAGAAGGACAGGGGGCTTTCAGCCCCAGCATTTT	CASNARRTGGFQPQHF
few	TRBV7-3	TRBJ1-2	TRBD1	TGTGCCAGCAGCTCCCAGCAGGGGGAATATGGCTACACCTTC	CASSSQQGEYGYTF
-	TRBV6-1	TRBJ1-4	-	TGTGCCAGCAGTGATTGGGCTGTCGGCGGCAGAGGGTCCCCTAATGAAAAACTGTTTTTT	CASSDWAVGGRGSPNEKLFF
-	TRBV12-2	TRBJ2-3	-	TGTGCAAGTCGCTTTAAGTTCGCTAGCGGGAAGAGGGCAGATACGCAGTATTTT	CASRFKFASGKRADTQYF